A single sample is the source of the 28 T cell receptor beta chains below, sequenced in a study of neurological immune-mediated disorders. MiXCR was run by TCRdb on the 5' RACE reads, yielding one entry per CDR3 protein. The sample records some 56,000 distinct CDR3 sequences, 3.8% being singletons. The sequencing sample was made of PBMCs. All receptors derive from a man in his sixties with multiple sclerosis.

This clonotype was counted at least ten times. The chain couples TRBV11-2 to TRBJ1-4; the match to TRBD1 covers 9 bases. This CDR3 spans 16 amino acids. The J segment lost 8 bases and the V segment lost 4 bases, leaving 11 bases of the junction unmatched. Germline CDR1 and CDR2: SGHAT and FQNNGV. The CDR3, as DNA: TGTGCCAGCAGCTCCGATTGGGAGGGGACAGGGGAAAAACTGTTTTTT. Its translation: CASSSDWEGTGEKLFF.

This clonotype has a count of ten or more. This chain connects TRBV20-1 to TRBJ1-2; possible D gene TRBD1, 6 bases. With 7 bases removed from V and 8 bases from J, the gap between germline ends came to 17 bases. The CDR3 has 12 residues. CDR1 DFQATT and CDR2 SNEGSKA come from the germline V gene (reference sequence). The CDR3 DNA sequence: TGCAGTGTCCCACAGGGTTTGCAGGGCTACACCTTC. The encoded protein is CSVPQGLQGYTF.

This clonotype has ten or more counts. The chain links TRBV5-1 to TRBJ1-1; TRBD1 is a possible D gene (5 bases). V dropped 4 bases and J dropped 5 bases, with 9 bases sitting between them. Germline CDR1 SGHRS, CDR2 YFSETQ. The CDR3 spans 12 residues. DNA for the CDR3: TGCGCCAGCAGCGCGGGGCAAACTGAAGCTTTCTTT. The encoded protein is CASSAGQTEAFF. The whole variable domain, filled in from reference TRBV5-1 and TRBJ1-1, reads KAGVTQTPRYLIKTRGQQVTLSCSPISGHRSVSWYQQTPGQGLQFLFEYFSETQRNKGNFPGRFSGRQFSNSRSEMNVSTLELGDSALYLCASSAGQTEAFFGQGTRLTVV.

This clonotype showed up many times. The chain has TRBV18 and TRBJ1-2, with D maybe TRBD1 (5 bases). This CDR3 has 14 amino acids. The V end was cut by 3 bases, the J end by 4 bases, with 12 bases between. Per germline, CDR1 KGHSH and CDR2 LQKENI. CDR3 sequence reads: CASSPGPESYGYTF. The CDR3 bases are TGTGCCAGCTCACCGGGGCCCGAGAGCTATGGCTACACCTTC.

This clonotype showed up just once. The chain combines TRBV20-1 with TRBJ2-7, with TRBD2 identical over 12 bases. The CDR3 spans 19 residues. With 3 bases clipped from V and 2 bases from J, the junction kept 17 bases outside the gene matches. Per germline, CDR1 DFQATT and CDR2 SNEGSKA (reference sequence). As DNA, the CDR3 is TGCAGTGCTAGTGCCCTCCTCCCACTAGCGGGAGGATTAACCTACGAGCAGTACTTC. As protein: CSASALLPLAGGLTYEQYF.

This clonotype was counted many times. The genes are TRBV5-1 and TRBJ1-2, with 7 positions matching TRBD1. Losses at the gene ends were 0 bases for V and 3 bases for J; bases not matched to a gene: 5. The CDR3 has 15 amino acids. CDR1 is SGHRS and CDR2 is YFSETQ in the germline V gene. The CDR3: CASSLERDSHYGYTF. CDR3 in DNA: TGCGCCAGCAGCTTGGAACGGGACAGTCACTATGGCTACACCTTC. Together with reference TRBV5-1 and TRBJ1-2, the CDR3 gives the full variable domain: KAGVTQTPRYLIKTRGQQVTLSCSPISGHRSVSWYQQTPGQGLQFLFEYFSETQRNKGNFPGRFSGRQFSNSRSEMNVSTLELGDSALYLCASSLERDSHYGYTFGSGTRLTVV.

This clonotype was counted ten times or more. This rearrangement joins TRBV28 to TRBJ2-6; D is undetermined. The V end lost 8 bases, the J end lost 0 bases, and 5 bases lay between the germline ends. The CDR3 contains 13 residues. Germline CDR1 is MDHEN and CDR2 is SYDVKM. The CDR3 region is CASAHSGANVLTF. The CDR3 DNA follows: TGTGCCAGCGCCCACTCTGGGGCCAACGTCCTGACTTTC.

Ten or more counts support this clonotype. The gene calls are TRBV5-6 and TRBJ1-3, with D possibly being TRBD1 (5 bases). The CDR3 consists of 15 residues. From germline, CDR1 is SGHDT and CDR2 YYEEEE. V lost 4 bases, J lost 3 bases, and 14 bases lay in between. CDR3 residues: CASSRAGLNGNTIYF. CDR3 DNA sequence: TGTGCCAGCAGCAGGGCAGGGTTGAATGGAAACACCATATATTTT.

This clonotype has ten or more counts. V usage is TRBV5-1 and J usage is TRBJ2-1, with D perhaps matching TRBD2 (6 bases). The CDR3 runs to 16 residues. The V end was cut by 2 bases, the J end by 0 bases, with 12 bases between. CDR1 is SGHRS and CDR2 is YFSETQ in the germline V gene. The CDR3 is CASSFRGTFSYNEQFF. DNA of the CDR3: TGCGCCAGCAGCTTCCGCGGGACCTTCTCCTACAATGAGCAGTTCTTC.

This clonotype was recorded at least ten times. The gene calls are TRBV20-1 and TRBJ1-6; a possible D gene is TRBD1 (5 bases). CDR1 is DFQATT, CDR2 SNEGSKA, per germline (reference sequence). Trimming removed 0 bases at V and 7 bases at J, with 10 bases between. The CDR3 extends over 14 amino acids. CDR3 sequence reads: CSARELQANSPLHF. CDR3 DNA sequence: TGCAGTGCTAGAGAATTACAGGCGAATTCACCCCTCCACTTT.

This clonotype appeared a few times. The chain joins TRBV6-1 to TRBJ1-2; 7 bases match TRBD1. The CDR3 is 16 amino acids. V gave up 0 bases and J gave up 9 bases; unmatched junction bases: 13. Germline V CDR1 and CDR2: MNHNS, SASEGT. The CDR3 region is CASSEALSWTGSRYTF. DNA for the CDR3: TGTGCCAGCAGTGAAGCGCTTTCCTGGACAGGTTCACGCTACACCTTC.

V gene TRBV20-1 combines with J gene TRBJ1-4, with D hard to call. The CDR3 has 14 amino acids. The germline V gene has CDR1 DFQATT and CDR2 SNEGSKA (reference sequence). V gave up 6 bases and J gave up 4 bases, with 15 bases separating them. The CDR3, as DNA: TGCAGTGCCAAGGCGGAGATGAATAATGAAAAACTGTTTTTT. Translated, it gives CSAKAEMNNEKLFF.

The chain is built from TRBV20-1 and TRBJ1-5; D is ambiguous. From germline, CDR1 is DFQATT and CDR2 SNEGSKA (reference sequence). The CDR3 loop spans 14 amino acids. The V end was cut by 0 bases, the J end by 3 bases, with 9 bases between. This CDR3 is CSAREVVSNQPQHF. The CDR3 DNA sequence: TGCAGTGCTAGAGAAGTGGTCTCCAATCAGCCCCAGCATTTT.

This clonotype has ten or more counts. In DNA form, the CDR3 reads TGCAGCGGATCGACAGGGCCGCCCTATGGCTACACCTTC. Encoded protein: CSGSTGPPYGYTF. The V call is TRBV29-1, the J call TRBJ1-2; TRBD1 aligns across 7 bases. The CDR3 is 13 residues long. The V gene's germline CDR1 is SQVTM and CDR2 ANQGSEA. The V gene end was trimmed by 7 bases and the J gene end by 4 bases; junction bases not matched to a gene: 9.

The rearrangement links TRBV5-4 to TRBJ1-1; no definite D call. CDR1 and CDR2 (germline): SGHNT, YYREEE (reference sequence). The CDR3 extends over 15 amino acids. V was shortened by 4 bases and J by 4 bases, with 17 bases between the two germline ends. This CDR3 is CASSPSWARGTEAFF. CDR3 nucleotide sequence: TGTGCCAGCAGCCCGAGCTGGGCGCGGGGCACTGAAGCTTTCTTT.

In this sample, this clonotype turned up many times. In DNA form, the CDR3 reads TGCGCCAGCTCCCTCAGGCCTGGGGAGTTAGCCAAAAACATTCAGTACTTC. Amino acid sequence: CASSLRPGELAKNIQYF. The chain uses TRBV5-1 and TRBJ2-4, with D possibly matching TRBD2 (5 bases). The V gene's germline CDR1 is SGHRS and CDR2 YFSETQ. This CDR3 contains 17 residues. With 7 bases removed from V and 0 bases from J, the gap between germline ends came to 20 bases.

This clonotype is medium-sized by share. The rearrangement joins TRBV27 to TRBJ1-1; maybe TRBD1 (6 bases). The V gene lost 7 bases and the J gene lost 3 bases, with 12 bases spanning the gap. The CDR3 runs 13 residues. Germline V gene data show CDR1 as MNHEY and CDR2 as SMNVEV (reference sequence). CDR3 nucleotides: TGTGCCAGCAAGTGGACAGTGTACACTGAAGCTTTCTTT. Translating gives CASKWTVYTEAFF.

This clonotype showed up many times. This chain uses TRBV10-3 with TRBJ2-6; D unclear. Germline V gene data show CDR1 as ENHRY and CDR2 as SYGVKD. Trimming took 9 bases from V and 1 from J, leaving 7 bases between them. CDR3 length: 13 amino acids. This CDR3 is CAIQGSGANVLTF. CDR3 sequence (DNA): TGTGCCATACAAGGTTCTGGGGCCAACGTCCTGACTTTC.

Remarks on this clonotype: One junction end disagrees with the germline gene, perhaps due to a read error. V gene TRBV20-1 combines with J gene TRBJ1-5, with D tentatively TRBD1 (5 bases). The CDR3 covers 14 residues. Germline lookup yields CDR1 DFQATT and CDR2 SNEGSKA (reference sequence). DNA of the CDR3: TGCAGTGCTCAGGCGGGACTCCCGAATAAGACCCAGAATTTT. Its protein product is CSAQAGLPNKTQNF.

This clonotype was seen ten or more times. The V gene is TRBV5-1, the J gene TRBJ2-7, with 8 bases that match TRBD1. The CDR3 loop spans 15 amino acids. V lost 0 bases and J lost 2; bases outside the gene matches: 4. In germline, CDR1 is SGHRS, CDR2 YFSETQ. CDR3 loop: CASSLEGQGTYEQYF. Here the CDR3 DNA reads TGCGCCAGCAGCTTGGAAGGACAGGGTACCTACGAGCAGTACTTC.

In its sample, this clonotype was seen many times. This rearrangement joins TRBV20-1 to TRBJ1-4; no clear D gene. Germline-derived CDR1 and CDR2 are DFQATT and SNEGSKA (reference sequence). The germline V and J ends were trimmed by 3 bases and 8 bases, with 7 bases remaining between them. The CDR3 spans 11 residues. The CDR3 nucleotides read TGCAGTGCTAGGGTTAGGGAAAAACTGTTTTTT. It codes for CSARVREKLFF.

Ten or more counts support this clonotype. The J gene is TRBJ2-2, the V gene TRBV5-1; TRBD2 might be the D (7 bases). Germline V CDR1 and CDR2: SGHRS, YFSETQ. The CDR3 contains 15 residues. Trimming removed 1 base from V and 3 bases from J, with 10 bases in between. CDR3 in DNA: TGCGCCAGCAGCTTGCCGGGGGGCTACACCGGGGAGCTGTTTTTT. Translating gives CASSLPGGYTGELFF.

This clonotype was observed at least ten times. V is TRBV6-5 and J is TRBJ1-1; TRBD1 is a possible D gene (5 bases). V was trimmed by 5 bases and J by 3 bases, leaving 7 bases between them. Germline V gives CDR1 MNHEY, CDR2 SVGAGI. There are 12 residues in the CDR3. This CDR3 is CASSPGYTEAFF. DNA for the CDR3: TGTGCCAGCAGTCCAGGGTACACTGAAGCTTTCTTT.

This clonotype was seen at least ten times. The CDR3 region has the DNA TGTGCCATCAAACCGGGACAGGGGGCCTCTGAGCAGTTCTTC. Its protein is CAIKPGQGASEQFF. V usage is TRBV10-3 and J usage is TRBJ2-1, with 12 bases fitting TRBD1. J gave up 9 bases and V 7 bases, and 7 bases lay outside the gene matches. CDR1 is ENHRY and CDR2 is SYGVKD in the germline V gene. The CDR3 totals 14 residues.

This clonotype was counted many times. The J gene is TRBJ2-3, the V gene TRBV20-1; TRBD2 is a possible D gene (5 bases). Trimming stripped 3 bases from V and 3 bases from J, with 7 bases between. CDR1 and CDR2 (germline): DFQATT, SNEGSKA (reference sequence). This CDR3 is 12 amino acids long. The CDR3 DNA reads TGCAGTGCTAGCGGGAAAACAGATACGCAGTATTTT. Amino acid sequence: CSASGKTDTQYF.

This clonotype was found many times. The chain employs TRBV7-2 and TRBJ2-5; possibly TRBD1 for D (6 bases). CDR1 and CDR2 (germline): SGHTA, FQGNSA. With 0 bases removed from V and 0 bases from J, the gap between germline ends came to 8 bases. The CDR3 is 15 residues long. Here the CDR3 DNA reads TGTGCCAGCAGCTTAGCGACAGGAAACCAAGAGACCCAGTACTTC. This encodes CASSLATGNQETQYF. The full variable domain, completed using reference TRBV7-2 and TRBJ2-5, is GAGVSQSPSNKVTEKGKDVELRCDPISGHTALYWYRQSLGQGLEFLIYFQGNSAPDKSGLPSDRFSAERTGGSVSTLTIQRTQQEDSAVYLCASSLATGNQETQYFGPGTRLLVL.

This clonotype was detected ten times or more. This rearrangement joins TRBV6-5 to TRBJ1-1; D gene unclear. The CDR3 runs 15 residues. The germline V and J ends were trimmed by 0 bases and 7 bases, with 15 bases remaining between them. In germline, CDR1 is MNHEY, CDR2 SVGAGI. The CDR3 DNA sequence: TGTGCCAGCAGTTACTCTTTCACAAACGACGGTGAAGCTTTCTTT. Translating it yields CASSYSFTNDGEAFF.

In its sample, this clonotype was seen many times. The chain combines TRBV7-3 with TRBJ1-1; no clear D gene. The CDR3 is made up of 13 amino acids. V lost 1 base, J lost 2 bases, and 5 bases lay in between. Germline V lookup: CDR1 SGHTA, CDR2 FQGTGA. This CDR3 reads CASSLSINTEAFF. The CDR3 coding sequence is TGTGCCAGCAGCTTAAGCATAAACACTGAAGCTTTCTTT.